This passage covers 16 T cell receptor beta chains from one sample sequenced in a study of blood T cell repertoires in COVID-19. The method was immunoSEQ multiplex PCR; TCRdb's version includes in-frame clones alone and lacks a portion of them. The sample shows roughly 76,000 clones, 80% to 90% of them seen only once. The sequenced sample was peripheral blood. These TCRs come from a woman of 80 years or more with active or convalescent COVID-19.

This chain uses TRBV7-2 with TRBJ2-7, with D possibly TRBD2 on 6 matching bases. From germline, CDR1 is SGHTA and CDR2 FQGNSA. V lost 1 base to trimming and J lost 0 bases, with 13 bases between them. The CDR3 extends over 16 amino acids. The CDR3 sequence: CASSLEGGARSYEQYF. Written as DNA, the CDR3 is TGTGCCAGCAGCTTAGAAGGCGGGGCCCGCTCCTACGAGCAGTACTTC.

DNA for the CDR3: TGCGCCAGCAGCATCGGGACAGGAAACATGAACACTGAAGCTTTCTTT. This codes for CASSIGTGNMNTEAFF. The rearrangement joins TRBV5-1 to TRBJ1-1, with 8 bases that match TRBD1. Germline CDR1 reads SGHRS; CDR2 reads YFSETQ. The CDR3 loop spans 16 amino acids. V was clipped by 4 bases and J by 0 bases; unmatched bases: 8.

The rearrangement uses TRBV5-6 and TRBJ1-2; D remains unclear. V was shortened by 4 bases and J by 4 bases, with 17 bases between the two germline ends. Germline values: CDR1 SGHDT, CDR2 YYEEEE. The CDR3 runs to 15 residues. Here the CDR3 reads CASSVDWTGSYGYTF. CDR3 nucleotides: TGTGCCAGCAGCGTAGACTGGACGGGGAGCTATGGCTACACCTTC.

The chain links TRBV6-2 or TRBV6-3 to TRBJ2-1; the match to TRBD1 covers 10 bases. Losses at the gene ends were 0 bases for V and 4 bases for J; bases not matched to a gene: 0. Per the germline V gene, CDR1 is MNHEY and CDR2 is SVGEGT. The CDR3 is 15 residues long. The CDR3, as DNA: TGTGCCAGCAGTTACTCGGGACAGGGGTACAATGAGCAGTTCTTC. It encodes CASSYSGQGYNEQFF.

The genes are TRBV28 and TRBJ1-2; TRBD1 is a possible D gene (5 bases). Germline lookup yields CDR1 MDHEN and CDR2 SYDVKM. Trimming left V 6 bases short and J 3 bases short, with 11 bases between. The CDR3 consists of 13 residues. CDR3 protein: CASRGQAYYGYTF. CDR3 DNA sequence: TGTGCCAGCAGGGGGCAGGCTTACTATGGCTACACCTTC.

This chain links TRBV14 with TRBJ2-1; weak D call: TRBD1 (5 bases). The V gene's germline CDR1 is SGHDN and CDR2 FVKESK. The CDR3 spans 15 residues. V lost 8 bases, J lost 6 bases, and 20 bases lay in between. CDR3 DNA: TGTGCCAGCTCACAACTTTCAGGGTTCGGCAATGAGCAGTTCTTC. Translating gives CASSQLSGFGNEQFF.

This clone has a handful of counts. The chain recombines TRBV6-5 with TRBJ1-1, with a possible D match to TRBD1 (6 bases). CDR3 length: 15 amino acids. Germline assignment: CDR1 MNHEY and CDR2 SVGAGI. Trimming took off 2 bases at V and 5 bases at J, with 15 bases between the two ends. CDR3 nucleotides: TGTGCCAGCAGTTACCAAGGTAGGGGGGGAACTGAAGCTTTCTTT. Protein sequence: CASSYQGRGGTEAFF.

The chain employs TRBV3-1 (or the pseudogene TRBV3-2) and TRBJ2-1, with TRBD2 identical over 14 bases. After removal of 2 bases from V and 12 bases from J, the junction contained 9 bases not matched to a gene. CDR1 is LGHDT and CDR2 is YNNKEL in the germline V gene (reference sequence). The CDR3 has 16 residues. CDR3 sequence (DNA): TGTGCCAGCAGCCAACTAGGGGGACTAGCGGGGGCTGGGCAGTTCTTC. Translating it yields CASSQLGGLAGAGQFF.

The rearrangement joins TRBV5-3 to TRBJ1-6; tentatively, D is TRBD1 (6 bases). TRBV5-3 is reported as an ORF; its role is uncertain. V lost 6 bases and J 15 bases, leaving 28 bases between the germline ends. The CDR3 spans 16 residues. CDR3 bases: TGTGCCAGAAAATCGCTGGGGGCATTTGAGCCCCAAAGCCTCCACTTT. This encodes CARKSLGAFEPQSLHF.

This sequence joins TRBV7-2 and TRBJ1-3; unclear D gene. CDR1 SGHTA and CDR2 FQGNSA come from the germline V gene. V was shortened by 5 bases and J by 4 bases, with 6 bases between the two germline ends. This CDR3 has 12 amino acids. The CDR3 region has the DNA TGTGCCAGCAGCCCGGTCGGAAACACCATATATTTT. Protein product: CASSPVGNTIYF. Full variable domain (outside the CDR3, taken from reference TRBV7-2 and TRBJ1-3): GAGVSQSPSNKVTEKGKDVELRCDPISGHTALYWYRQSLGQGLEFLIYFQGNSAPDKSGLPSDRFSAERTGGSVSTLTIQRTQQEDSAVYLCASSPVGNTIYFGEGSWLTVV.

The genes are TRBV19 and TRBJ1-6; 11 bases line up with TRBD1. Germline CDR1 reads LNHDA; CDR2 reads SQIVND (reference sequence). The CDR3 length is 14 residues. The J segment lost 8 bases and the V segment lost 6 bases, leaving 3 bases of the junction unmatched. The CDR3 region is CASSPGQGDSPLHF. CDR3 nucleotide sequence: TGTGCCAGTAGCCCGGGACAGGGGGATTCACCCCTCCACTTT.

The chain uses TRBV11-3 and TRBJ2-2; D unclear. The CDR3 consists of 15 residues. Germline assignment: CDR1 SGHNT and CDR2 YENEEA. V shed 3 bases and J shed 3 bases, with 11 bases lying between them. CDR3 sequence: CASSLGRSYTGELFF. Here the CDR3 DNA reads TGTGCCAGCAGCTTGGGTAGGAGTTACACCGGGGAGCTGTTTTTT.

The V call is TRBV6-1, the J call TRBJ1-2; 10 nucleotides line up with TRBD1. V trimming: 0 bases; J trimming: 14 bases; junction bases outside the gene matches: 3. Germline V lookup: CDR1 MNHNS, CDR2 SASEGT. This CDR3 region has 12 residues. The CDR3 is CASSEAGQGGTF. The CDR3 nucleotides are TGTGCCAGCAGTGAAGCCGGACAGGGGGGTACCTTC.

The rearrangement links TRBV27 to TRBJ1-2; 10 bases fit TRBD1. The CDR3 is made up of 12 amino acids. With 6 bases clipped from V and 8 bases from J, the junction kept 3 bases outside the gene matches. CDR1 is MNHEY and CDR2 is SMNVEV in the germline V gene (reference sequence). CDR3 in amino acids: CASRRQGAGYTF. As DNA, the CDR3 is TGTGCCAGCAGAAGACAGGGGGCGGGCTACACCTTC.

This sequence joins TRBV7-2 and TRBJ2-5; 10 bases are shared with TRBD2. CDR3 length equals 16 residues. The V gene's germline CDR1 is SGHTA and CDR2 FQGNSA. J lost 5 bases, V lost 5 bases, and 11 bases had no gene match. In nucleotides, the CDR3 is TGTGCCAGCAGCGAACCCACGAGCGGGGGGGCTGAGACCCAGTACTTC. The encoded protein is CASSEPTSGGAETQYF.

V is TRBV7-2 and J is TRBJ1-5; a possible D gene is TRBD1 (5 bases). The germline CDR1 and CDR2 sequences are SGHTA and FQGNSA. This CDR3 region has 18 residues. Trimming took 1 base from V and 5 from J, leaving 21 bases between them. CDR3 loop: CASSLGGLTNPYDQPQHF. The CDR3 bases are TGTGCCAGCAGCTTAGGGGGCCTCACAAACCCTTACGATCAGCCCCAGCATTTT.